The entry below describes one T cell receptor (beta chain). It lacks a known antigen. There are no base qualities to consult, and no much larger clone falls within one base. The sample comes from a study of T cell responses to AZD1222 COVID-19 vaccine (dated by TCRdb to the early 2020s). Study-wide context: TCR sequencing was performed for over 230 trial participants, of whom some 200 were given two doses of AZD1222 and around 26 were given two doses of MenACWY control vaccine. Trial participants were enrolled by age into 18-55, 56-69 and 70-plus year subgroups, with around 140, 26 and 57 TCR-sequenced participants respectively. Study-wide conclusions, independent of this receptor: Conclusions about previously exposed vaccinees were limited because only six or seven AZD1222 recipients were SARS-CoV-2 seropositive at baseline. No day 14 peak-response samples were available, so repertoires were characterized only after the peak T cell response. Epitopes outside the regions mutated in the B.1.351 and B.1.1.7 variants were reportedly recognized by nearly half of the unique spike-specific TCRs. Participants were mostly white British, with more females than males. The authors suggested clonal diversity may have been underestimated. Spike-specific TCR breadth and depth rose significantly after two AZD1222 doses compared with day 0 and with MenACWY recipients. The whole spike protein was spanned by vaccine-associated CD4 TCRs, and dominant responses were seen in regions 160-218 and 743-854. In the small 56-69-year group, the increase in depth fell short of significance, most likely because of low power.

The time point tag for this specimen amounts to: about 28 days (+/-7) after the second vaccine dose. AZD1222 recipients with second doses at about 4 weeks or about 12 weeks were pooled, because spike-specific TCR depth and breadth did not differ between schedules. Samples from vaccinated people were obtained from the UK trials COV001 and COV002, which included a single-blind randomized controlled phase 2/3 trial of AZD1222 (ChAdOx1 nCoV-19) in healthy adults. Trial participant PBMC samples were collected at day 0 and day 28 after the second dose for TCRbeta chain sequencing. The CDR3 regions of human TCRbeta chains were analyzed by immunosequencing. As for how the authors treated the data: Repertoire TCRs were matched against a reference library of SARS-CoV-2-specific TCRs generated with the MIRA antigen-specificity platform. Breadth was defined as the fraction of unique TCRs that were SARS-CoV-2-associated, and depth was defined as the fraction of total T cells that were SARS-CoV-2-associated. Using the MIRA data, each spike-specific TCR was assigned both to the spike region to which the TCR was reactive and to a CD4 or CD8 class. Log10-transformed breadth and depth values were compared by one-way ANOVA with Sidak's multiple comparisons tests. As stored in TCRdb, this immuneACCESS dataset retains in-frame rearrangements with V and J assigned. A fraction of the clones does not appear; measured against another copy, unresolved V genes explain less than half of the discrepancy, and the remainder lacks a known reason. The V and J calls and clone size come from that table; D and trimming were worked out from the DNA. Counted in this sample were 95,000 to 150,000 clones; about 85% of them appeared once. The ten largest clones take up 4.4% of the sample.

Inclusive of the bounding cysteine and phenylalanine, the CDR3 is 14 residues long. The only DNA kept is the CDR3, 42 bases in frame from the first base. CDR1 and CDR2, per the germline V gene, are SGHNT and YENEEA. V is cut by 4 bases and J by 2 bases, and the space between the germline ends is 11 bases. Here the sequenced sample was peripheral blood, taken 28 days after the second AZD1222 dose. This chain is built from TRBV11-3 and TRBJ1-1; tentative D gene TRBD1, with 6 bases matching. The sequence came from an adult who received the AZD1222 COVID-19 vaccine. CDR3 protein: CASSSLTGNTEAFF. The DNA reads as follows: TGTGCCAGCAGCTCCTTGACAGGAAACACTGAAGCTTTCTTT. With all but the CDR3 taken from the reference TRBV11-3 and TRBJ1-1 genes, the full variable domain is: EAGVVQSPRYKIIEKKQPVAFWCNPISGHNTLYWYLQNLGQGPELLIRYENEEAVDDSQLPKDRFSAERLKGVDSTLKIQPAELGDSAVYLCASSSLTGNTEAFFGQGTRLTVV.